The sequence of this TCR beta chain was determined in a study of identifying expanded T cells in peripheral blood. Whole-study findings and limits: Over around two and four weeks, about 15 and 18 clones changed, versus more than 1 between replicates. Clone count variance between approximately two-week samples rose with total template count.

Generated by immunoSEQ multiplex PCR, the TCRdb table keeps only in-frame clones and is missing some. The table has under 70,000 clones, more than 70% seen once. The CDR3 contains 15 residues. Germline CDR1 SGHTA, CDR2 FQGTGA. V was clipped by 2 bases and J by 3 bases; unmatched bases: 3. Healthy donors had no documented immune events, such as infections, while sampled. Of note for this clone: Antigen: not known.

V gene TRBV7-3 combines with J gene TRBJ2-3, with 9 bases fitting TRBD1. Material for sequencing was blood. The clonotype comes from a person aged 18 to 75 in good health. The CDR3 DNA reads TGTGCCAGCAGCTTAGGGACAGGGTATACAGATACGCAGTATTTT. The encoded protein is CASSLGTGYTDTQYF.